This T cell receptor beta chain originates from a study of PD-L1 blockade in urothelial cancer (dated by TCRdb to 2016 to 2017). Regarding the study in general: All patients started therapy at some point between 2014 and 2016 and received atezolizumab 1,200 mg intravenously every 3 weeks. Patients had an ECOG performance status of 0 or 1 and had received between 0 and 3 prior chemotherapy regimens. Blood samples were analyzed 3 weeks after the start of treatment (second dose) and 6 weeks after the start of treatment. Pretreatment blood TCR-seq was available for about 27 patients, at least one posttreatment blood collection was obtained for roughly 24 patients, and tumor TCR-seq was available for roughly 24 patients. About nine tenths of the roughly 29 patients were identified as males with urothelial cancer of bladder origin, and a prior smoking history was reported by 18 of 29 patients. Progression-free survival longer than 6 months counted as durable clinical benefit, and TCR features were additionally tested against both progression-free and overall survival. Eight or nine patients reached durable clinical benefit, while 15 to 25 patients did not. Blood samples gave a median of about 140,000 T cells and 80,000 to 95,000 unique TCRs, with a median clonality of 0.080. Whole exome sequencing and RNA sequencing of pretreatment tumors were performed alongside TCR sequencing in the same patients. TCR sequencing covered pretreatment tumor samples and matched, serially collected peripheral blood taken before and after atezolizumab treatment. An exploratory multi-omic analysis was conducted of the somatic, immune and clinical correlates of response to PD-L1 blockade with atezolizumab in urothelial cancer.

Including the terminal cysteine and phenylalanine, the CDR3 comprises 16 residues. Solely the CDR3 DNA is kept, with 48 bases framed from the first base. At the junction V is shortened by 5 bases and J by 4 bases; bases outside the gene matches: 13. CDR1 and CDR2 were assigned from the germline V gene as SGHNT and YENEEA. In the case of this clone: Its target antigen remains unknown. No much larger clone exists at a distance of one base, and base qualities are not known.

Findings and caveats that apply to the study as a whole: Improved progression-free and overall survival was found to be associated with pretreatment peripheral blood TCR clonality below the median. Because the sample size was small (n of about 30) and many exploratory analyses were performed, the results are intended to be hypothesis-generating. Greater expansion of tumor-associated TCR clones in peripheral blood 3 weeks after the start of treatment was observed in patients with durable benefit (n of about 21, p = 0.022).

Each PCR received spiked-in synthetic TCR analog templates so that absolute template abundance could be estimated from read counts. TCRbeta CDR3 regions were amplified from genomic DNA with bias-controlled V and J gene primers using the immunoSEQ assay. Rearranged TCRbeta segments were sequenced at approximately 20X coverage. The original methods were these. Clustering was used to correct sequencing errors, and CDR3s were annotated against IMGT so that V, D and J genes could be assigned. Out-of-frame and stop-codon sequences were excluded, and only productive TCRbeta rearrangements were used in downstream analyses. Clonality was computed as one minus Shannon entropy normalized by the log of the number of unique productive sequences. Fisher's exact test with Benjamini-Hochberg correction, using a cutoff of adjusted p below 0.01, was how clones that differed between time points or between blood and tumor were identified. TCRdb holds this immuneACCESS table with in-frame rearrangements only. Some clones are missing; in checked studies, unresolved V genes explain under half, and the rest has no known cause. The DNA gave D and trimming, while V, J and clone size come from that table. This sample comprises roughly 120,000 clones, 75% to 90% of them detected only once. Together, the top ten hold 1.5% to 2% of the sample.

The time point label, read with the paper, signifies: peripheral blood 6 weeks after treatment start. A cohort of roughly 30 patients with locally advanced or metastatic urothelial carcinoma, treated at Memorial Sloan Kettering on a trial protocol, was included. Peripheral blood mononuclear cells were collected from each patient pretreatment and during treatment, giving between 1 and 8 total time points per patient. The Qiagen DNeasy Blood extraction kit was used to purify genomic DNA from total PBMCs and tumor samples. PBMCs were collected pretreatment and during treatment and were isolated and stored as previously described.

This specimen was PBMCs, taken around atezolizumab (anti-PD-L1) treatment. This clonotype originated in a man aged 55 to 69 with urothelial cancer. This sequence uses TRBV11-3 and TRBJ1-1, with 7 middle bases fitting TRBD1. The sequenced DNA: TGTGCCAGCAGCCCCAGGGGGGACACGAGGTCCACTGAAGCTTTCTTT. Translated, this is CASSPRGDTRSTEAFF.